This T cell receptor beta chain was obtained from a study of T-cell reconstitution after alpha-beta-depleted transplantation in children. Using unique molecular identifiers, the investigators prepared the TCRbeta library. TCRdb reprocessed the PCR reads via MiXCR and lists one record per CDR3 protein. The repertoire holds 300,000 to 400,000 distinct CDR3 sequences, 15% to 20% seen once, with around 43% in the top ten. This clonotype has only a few counts. Its antigen is not identified. Germline CDR1 is KGHDR and CDR2 is SFDVKD. V was cut by 0 bases and J by 4 bases, with 6 bases left in between. The CDR3 sequence is 14 residues long. Broader study findings: At around two months after transplant, the alpha-beta T cells were reportedly derived from several hundred expanded clones that came from non-depleted graft cells.

This sequence was found in a male patient aged 2-15 years who had a stem cell transplant for acute lymphoblastic leukemia, so the T cells may come from the graft donor. Sequencing was performed on PBMCs, mostly from graft donor cells, taken 360 days after TCRalphabeta/CD19-depleted stem cell transplant. The V call is TRBV24-1, the J call TRBJ1-5; possible D gene TRBD1, 6 bases. The CDR3 DNA is TGTGCCACCAGTGATTTGAGGGGGAATCAGCCCCAGCATTTT. Its translation is CATSDLRGNQPQHF.